Listed here are 21 T cell receptor beta chains from one sample, sequenced in a study of regulatory T cells in long-lasting Graves disease. Construction of the TCR beta libraries employed iRepertoire HTBI primers in conjunction with Arm-PCR of CDR3 regions. TCRdb independently ran MiXCR on the multiplex PCR reads; one entry per CDR3 protein. The sample contains about 660,000 distinct CDR3 sequences, roughly 30% of which appear only once. Time point meaning: persistent/refractory GD, antithyroid drugs over 5 years with positive TRAb. PBMCs provided the RNA from which the TCR library was made. This material consisted of peripheral blood mononuclear cells (PBMCs), taken when the disease was refractory, from a patient treated with antithyroid drugs. These receptors came from a female donor with Graves disease.

The V and J genes are TRBV7-9 and TRBJ1-2; 10 bases map to TRBD1. This CDR3 contains 17 residues. CDR1 is SEHNR and CDR2 is FQNEAQ in the germline V gene (reference sequence). V was pared by 2 bases and J by 6 bases, with 12 bases of the junction left unmatched. The CDR3 loop is CASSLLGGDRGNNGYTF. CDR3 in DNA: TGTGCCAGCAGCTTACTAGGCGGGGACAGGGGAAATAATGGCTACACCTTC.

The CDR3 DNA reads as TGTGCCAGTAGTATTCCGGATAATTCACCCCTCCACTTT. Its protein is CASSIPDNSPLHF. The chain carries TRBV19 and TRBJ1-6; D gene uncertain. Trimming cost V 3 bases and J 5 bases, with 5 bases left between them. This CDR3 has 13 amino acids. Germline V gene data show CDR1 as LNHDA and CDR2 as SQIVND (reference sequence).

The chain has TRBV6-2 or TRBV6-3 and TRBJ1-3; D might be TRBD1 (5 bases). The CDR3 has 15 residues. V was trimmed by 5 bases and J by 0 bases, leaving 11 bases between them. The V gene's germline CDR1 is MNHEY and CDR2 SVGEGT. The CDR3 bases are TGTGCCAGCAGTATCGGGACTGTCTCTGGAAACACCATATATTTT. Translation gives CASSIGTVSGNTIYF.

The V gene is TRBV3-1, the J gene TRBJ1-1, with D uncertain. V lost 4 bases to trimming and J lost 0 bases, with 12 bases between them. CDR3 length: 15 amino acids. Germline CDR1 LGHDT, CDR2 YNNKEL (reference sequence). The CDR3 loop is CASSRASPMNTEAFF. CDR3 bases: TGTGCCAGCAGCCGGGCCAGCCCCATGAACACTGAAGCTTTCTTT.

This chain links TRBV7-2 with TRBJ2-4; TRBD2 agrees at 7 bases. Trimming took 5 bases from V and 2 from J; bases not matched to a gene: 12. Germline V lookup: CDR1 SGHTA, CDR2 FQGNSA. The CDR3 is 17 amino acids. CDR3 amino acids: CASSLWGGRGTKNIQYF. Here the CDR3 DNA reads TGTGCCAGCAGCCTATGGGGTGGGAGGGGAACCAAAAACATTCAGTACTTC. Full variable domain (rest looked up from reference TRBV7-2 and TRBJ2-4): GAGVSQSPSNKVTEKGKDVELRCDPISGHTALYWYRQSLGQGLEFLIYFQGNSAPDKSGLPSDRFSAERTGGSVSTLTIQRTQQEDSAVYLCASSLWGGRGTKNIQYFGAGTRLSVL.

This clonotype was counted once. The chain links TRBV19 to TRBJ2-1; a weak D match, TRBD2 (6 bases). Between the trimmed V and J ends, which lost 5 bases and 1 base, there was a span of 12 bases. Per the germline V gene, CDR1 is LNHDA and CDR2 is SQIVND (reference sequence). The length of the CDR3 is 15 residues. The CDR3: CASSWDGSSYNEQFF. As DNA, the CDR3 is TGTGCCAGTAGTTGGGACGGGAGTTCCTACAATGAGCAGTTCTTC. The full variable domain, rest sourced from reference TRBV19 and TRBJ2-1, is DGGITQSPKYLFRKEGQNVTLSCEQNLNHDAMYWYRQDPGQGLRLIYYSQIVNDFQKGDIAEGYSVSREKKESFPLTVTSAQKNPTAFYLCASSWDGSSYNEQFFGPGTRLTVL.

Ten or more counts support this clonotype. The chain joins TRBV28 to TRBJ1-2, with D unclear. Germline CDR1 reads MDHEN; CDR2 reads SYDVKM. The V end was cut by 7 bases, the J end by 3 bases, with 12 bases between. The CDR3 spans 13 residues. The CDR3 DNA sequence: TGTGCCAGCACAGCAGGCGACTACTATGGCTACACCTTC. Protein: CASTAGDYYGYTF.

V and J are TRBV10-3 and TRBJ1-1; 11 bases are shared with TRBD1. From germline, CDR1 is ENHRY and CDR2 SYGVKD. The V gene end was trimmed by 1 base and the J gene end by 3 bases; junction bases not matched to a gene: 4. The CDR3 consists of 16 residues. The CDR3: CAISEYGQGAYTEAFF. The CDR3 nucleotides are TGTGCCATCAGTGAGTACGGACAGGGGGCTTACACTGAAGCTTTCTTT.

This clonotype was found a few times. The chain combines TRBV3-1 with TRBJ1-2, with 9 positions matching TRBD1. The germline V gene has CDR1 LGHDT and CDR2 YNNKEL (reference sequence). After removal of 0 bases from V and 6 bases from J, the junction contained 8 bases not matched to a gene. This CDR3 region has 16 residues. CDR3 DNA sequence: TGTGCCAGCAGCCAAGATGTGGGACAGGGATCAAATGGCTACACCTTC. It translates to CASSQDVGQGSNGYTF.

This clonotype has just a few counts. The genes are TRBV27 and TRBJ1-5, with D perhaps TRBD1 (5 bases). The length of the CDR3 is 17 residues. V was shortened by 1 base and J by 6 bases, with 19 bases between the two germline ends. Germline lookup yields CDR1 MNHEY and CDR2 SMNVEV (reference sequence). CDR3 region: CASSLYPSSGASQPQHF. The CDR3 bases are TGTGCCAGCAGTTTATACCCGTCGAGTGGGGCAAGTCAGCCCCAGCATTTT.

This clonotype was seen only a few times. V usage is TRBV2 and J usage is TRBJ2-4; perhaps TRBD2 as D (6 bases). Trimming took 3 bases from V and 6 from J, leaving 15 bases between them. The CDR3 consists of 15 residues. In germline, CDR1 is SNHLY, CDR2 FYNNEI. Here the CDR3 reads CASSEESGSGNIQYF. Here the CDR3 DNA reads TGTGCCAGCAGTGAGGAGAGCGGGTCCGGAAACATTCAGTACTTC.

This clonotype was observed at least ten times. The rearrangement uses TRBV12-3 or TRBV12-4 and TRBJ1-1; D is unresolved. This CDR3 spans 14 amino acids. V lost 7 bases and J lost 5, with 17 bases in between. DNA for the CDR3: TGTGCCAGCACCCGGTCCGGGGTTGGGACTGAAGCTTTCTTT. It is translated as CASTRSGVGTEAFF.

This clonotype was observed a single time. The chain carries TRBV20-1 and TRBJ1-1; TRBD1 matches 7 bases. Germline V gene lookup returns CDR1 DFQATT and CDR2 SNEGSKA (reference sequence). With 2 bases clipped from V and 5 bases from J, the junction kept 11 bases outside the gene matches. This CDR3 has 15 amino acids. CDR3 sequence reads: CSARTQGVVGTEAFF. CDR3 coding DNA: TGCAGTGCTAGAACCCAGGGGGTGGTGGGGACTGAAGCTTTCTTT.

J is TRBJ1-6 and V is TRBV6-1; 7 bases agree with TRBD1. This CDR3 contains 15 residues. Germline CDR1 is MNHNS and CDR2 is SASEGT. Trimming took 6 bases from V and 5 from J; bases not matched to a gene: 7. Here the CDR3 DNA reads TGTGCCAGCAGCCGACAGGGCGGTCATAATTCACCCCTCCACTTT. This encodes CASSRQGGHNSPLHF.

This chain joins TRBV7-6 and TRBJ1-5; D is unclear. Germline assignment: CDR1 SGHVS and CDR2 FNYEAQ. The CDR3 runs to 13 residues. With 5 bases removed from V and 5 bases from J, the gap between germline ends came to 10 bases. The CDR3 DNA is TGTGCCAGCAGCCGTCAGAGCGATCAGCCCCAGCATTTT. Translated: CASSRQSDQPQHF. The full variable domain, rest sourced from reference TRBV7-6 and TRBJ1-5, is GAGVSQSPRYKVTKRGQDVALRCDPISGHVSLYWYRQALGQGPEFLTYFNYEAQQDKSGLPNDRFSAERPEGSISTLTIQRTEQRDSAMYRCASSRQSDQPQHFGDGTRLSIL.

The table lists this clonotype with many counts. V usage is TRBV12-3 or TRBV12-4 and J usage is TRBJ1-2; 10 nucleotides line up with TRBD1. The junction had 2 bases not matched to a gene; V was cut back by 3 bases and J by 7 bases. This CDR3 has 13 residues. The CDR3 protein is CASSFGQGGGYTF. CDR3 nucleotide sequence: TGTGCCAGCAGTTTCGGACAGGGGGGTGGCTACACCTTC.

This clonotype was detected a few times. The chain is built from TRBV5-1 and TRBJ2-7, with D possibly matching TRBD2 (5 bases). CDR1 is SGHRS and CDR2 is YFSETQ in the germline V gene. Trimming left V 0 bases short and J 0 bases short, with 16 bases between. The CDR3 has 17 amino acids. The chain's CDR3 is CASSLAGIGPSSYEQYF. CDR3 DNA sequence: TGCGCCAGCAGCTTGGCCGGGATTGGACCTTCCTCCTACGAGCAGTACTTC.

This clonotype was observed many times. For the CDR3, the DNA is TGTGCCAGCAGATGGGGGGGTATGAACACTGAAGCTTTCTTT. It encodes CASRWGGMNTEAFF. The chain uses TRBV27 and TRBJ1-1; a possible D gene is TRBD1 (5 bases). CDR3 size: 14 residues. Germline CDR1 is MNHEY and CDR2 is SMNVEV (reference sequence). The V end was cut by 6 bases, the J end by 0 bases, with 11 bases between.

The rearrangement joins TRBV18 to TRBJ1-5; TRBD1 agrees at 7 bases. Germline V lookup: CDR1 KGHSH, CDR2 LQKENI. J was trimmed by 7 bases and V by 1 base; bases with no gene match: 7. The CDR3 has 15 residues. Written as DNA, the CDR3 is TGTGCCAGCTCACCACGTTCGATAGGGGGCCAGCCCCAGCATTTT. It codes for CASSPRSIGGQPQHF. Complete variable domain (other parts from reference TRBV18 and TRBJ1-5): NAGVMQNPRHLVRRRGQEARLRCSPMKGHSHVYWYRQLPEEGLKFMVYLQKENIIDESGMPKERFSAEFPKEGPSILRIQQVVRGDSAAYFCASSPRSIGGQPQHFGDGTRLSIL.

This clonotype was counted a few times. The chain couples TRBV5-1 to TRBJ1-2; 8 positions match TRBD1. CDR3 length: 15 residues. The germline CDR1 and CDR2 sequences are SGHRS and YFSETQ. J lost 5 bases, V lost 0 bases, and 6 bases had no gene match. The CDR3 loop is CASSLAARGLYGYTF. The DNA for the CDR3 is TGCGCCAGCAGCTTGGCGGCCAGGGGGCTGTATGGCTACACCTTC.

This clonotype occurred a few times. The CDR3 here is CSARGGTGMNTEAFF. In nucleotides, the CDR3 is TGCAGTGCTAGAGGGGGGACAGGAATGAACACTGAAGCTTTCTTT. The V gene is TRBV20-1, the J gene TRBJ1-1; TRBD1 aligns across 8 bases. Unmatched junction bases numbered 4, after V lost 1 base and J lost 0 bases. This CDR3 contains 15 residues. The V gene's germline CDR1 is DFQATT and CDR2 SNEGSKA (reference sequence).